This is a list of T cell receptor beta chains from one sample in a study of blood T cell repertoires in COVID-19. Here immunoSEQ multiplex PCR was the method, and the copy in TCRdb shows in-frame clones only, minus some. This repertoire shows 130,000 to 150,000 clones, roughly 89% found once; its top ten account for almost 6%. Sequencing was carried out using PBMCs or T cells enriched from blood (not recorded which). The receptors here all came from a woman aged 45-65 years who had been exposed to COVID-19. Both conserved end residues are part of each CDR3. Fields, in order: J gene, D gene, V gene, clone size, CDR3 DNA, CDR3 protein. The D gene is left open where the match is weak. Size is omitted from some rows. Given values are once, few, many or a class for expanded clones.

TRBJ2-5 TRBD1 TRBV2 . TGTGCCAGCAGTGACCGGACAGGGGAAGAGACCCAGTACTTC CASSDRTGEETQYF
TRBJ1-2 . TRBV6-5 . TGTGCCAGCCGGGGGGGTAGAGGCTACACCTTC CASRGGRGYTF
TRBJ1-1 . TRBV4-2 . TGTGCCAGCAGCACCCCGGCGGGAGGAATGAACACTGAAGCTTTCTTT CASSTPAGGMNTEAFF
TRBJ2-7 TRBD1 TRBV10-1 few TGCGCCAGCAGTGACAGGGGGCCTGACGAGCAGTACTTC CASSDRGPDEQYF
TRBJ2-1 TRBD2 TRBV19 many TGTGCCAGTACCTTCGGGGCTAGCGGAAACAATGAGCAGTTCTTC CASTFGASGNNEQFF
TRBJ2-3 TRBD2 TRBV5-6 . TGTGCCAGCAGCTTGCCGACTAGCGGGGCGACAGATACGCAGTATTTT CASSLPTSGATDTQYF
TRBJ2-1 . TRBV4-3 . TGCGCCAGCAGCCAAGTTTTCGCGGTTGAGCAGTTCTTC CASSQVFAVEQFF
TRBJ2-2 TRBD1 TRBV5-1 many TGCGCCAGCAGCTTGGGGACAGGGGATATCGCGGAGCTGTTTTTT CASSLGTGDIAELFF
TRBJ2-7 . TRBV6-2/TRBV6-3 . TGTGCCAGCAGTTACTTCAACGAGCAGTACTTC CASSYFNEQYF
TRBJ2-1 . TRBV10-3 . TGTGCCATAAGACAGGGAGGCAATGAGCAGTTCTTC CAIRQGGNEQFF
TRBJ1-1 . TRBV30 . TGTGCCTCGGTCGGGAAAAGAGGCACTGAAGCTTTCTTT CASVGKRGTEAFF